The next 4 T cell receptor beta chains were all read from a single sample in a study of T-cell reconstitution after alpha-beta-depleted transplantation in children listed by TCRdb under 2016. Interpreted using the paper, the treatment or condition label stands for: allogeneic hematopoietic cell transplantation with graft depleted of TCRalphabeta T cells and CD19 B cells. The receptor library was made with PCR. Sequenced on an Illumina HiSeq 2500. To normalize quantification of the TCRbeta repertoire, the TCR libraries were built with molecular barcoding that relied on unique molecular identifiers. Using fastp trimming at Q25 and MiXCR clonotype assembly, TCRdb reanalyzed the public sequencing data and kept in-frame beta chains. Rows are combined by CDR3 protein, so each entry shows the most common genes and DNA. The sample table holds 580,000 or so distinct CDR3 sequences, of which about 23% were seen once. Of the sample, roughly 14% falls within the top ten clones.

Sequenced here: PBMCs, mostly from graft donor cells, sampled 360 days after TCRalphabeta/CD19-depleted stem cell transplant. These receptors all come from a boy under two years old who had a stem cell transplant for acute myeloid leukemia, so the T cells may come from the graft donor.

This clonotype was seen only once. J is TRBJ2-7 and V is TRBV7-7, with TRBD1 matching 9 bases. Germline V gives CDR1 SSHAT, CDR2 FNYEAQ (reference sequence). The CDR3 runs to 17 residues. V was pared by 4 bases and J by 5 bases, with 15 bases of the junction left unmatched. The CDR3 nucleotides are TGTGCCAGCAGCTCCAGTCCCGGGACAGGGAAATGCAACGAGCAGTACGTC. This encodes CASSSSPGTGKCNEQYV.

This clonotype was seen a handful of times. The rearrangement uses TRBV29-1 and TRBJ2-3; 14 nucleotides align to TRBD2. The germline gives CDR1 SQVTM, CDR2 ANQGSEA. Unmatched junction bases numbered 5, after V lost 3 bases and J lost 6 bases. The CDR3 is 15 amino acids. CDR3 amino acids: CSVDGLAGGFDTQYF. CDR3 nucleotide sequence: TGCAGCGTTGATGGACTAGCGGGGGGTTTTGATACGCAGTATTTT.

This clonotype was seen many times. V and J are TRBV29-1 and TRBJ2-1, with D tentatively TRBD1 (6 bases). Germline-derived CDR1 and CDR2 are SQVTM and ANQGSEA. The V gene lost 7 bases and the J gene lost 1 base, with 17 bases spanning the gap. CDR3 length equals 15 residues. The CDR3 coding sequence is TGCAGCGCTACACCTACAGGGCTATCCTACAATGAGCAGTTCTTC. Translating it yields CSATPTGLSYNEQFF.

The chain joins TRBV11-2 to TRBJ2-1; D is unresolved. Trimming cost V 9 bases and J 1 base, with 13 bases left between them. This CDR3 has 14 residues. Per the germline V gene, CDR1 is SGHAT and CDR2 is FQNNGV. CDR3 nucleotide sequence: TGTGCCAGTAACACTGGGATATCCTACAATGAGCAGTTCTTC. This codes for CASNTGISYNEQFF.